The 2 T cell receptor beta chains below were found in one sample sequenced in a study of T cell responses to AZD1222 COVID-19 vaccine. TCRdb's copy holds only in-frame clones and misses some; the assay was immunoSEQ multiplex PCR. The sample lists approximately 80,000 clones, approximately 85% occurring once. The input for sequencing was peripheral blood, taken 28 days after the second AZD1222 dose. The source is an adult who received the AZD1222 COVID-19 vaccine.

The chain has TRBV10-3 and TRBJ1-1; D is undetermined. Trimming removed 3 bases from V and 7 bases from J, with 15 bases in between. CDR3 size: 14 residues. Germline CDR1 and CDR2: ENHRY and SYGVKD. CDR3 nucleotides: TGTGCCATCAGTGACCCTACCGGGCACGGTGAAGCTTTCTTT. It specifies CAISDPTGHGEAFF.

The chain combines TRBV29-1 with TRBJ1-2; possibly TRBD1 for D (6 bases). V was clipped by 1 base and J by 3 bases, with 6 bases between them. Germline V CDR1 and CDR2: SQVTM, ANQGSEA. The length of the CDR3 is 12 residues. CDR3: CSVEGTDYGYTF. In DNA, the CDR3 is TGCAGCGTTGAAGGGACAGACTATGGCTACACCTTC. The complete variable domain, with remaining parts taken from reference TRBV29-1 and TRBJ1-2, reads SAVISQKPSRDICQRGTSLTIQCQVDSQVTMMFWYRQQPGQSLTLIATANQGSEATYESGFVIDKFPISRPNLTFSTLTVSNMSPEDSSIYLCSVEGTDYGYTFGSGTRLTVV.